This T cell receptor (beta chain) was found in a study of T cell repertoires in cytomegalovirus infection. TCRdb passed the reads through MiXCR, listing each CDR3 protein once. The table shows some 700,000 distinct CDR3 sequences, with 35% to 40% occurring only once. Trimming removed 1 base at V and 4 bases at J, with 14 bases between. There are 16 residues in the CDR3. Per the germline V gene, CDR1 is MGHRA and CDR2 is YSYEKL. This clonotype appeared a few times. Antigen unknown. Study findings and constraints: CMV-specific TCR beta clonotypes restricted by HLA-C dominated the ex vivo response.

What was sequenced was PBMCs. The TCR was taken from a human donor in good health (CMV status not recorded). Some clones in this sample may be carry-over from other donors' samples. The rearrangement joins TRBV4-1 to TRBJ1-5; D is possibly TRBD1 (6 bases). The CDR3 nucleotides are TGCGCCAGCAGCCAAGGTGACCTAGGGGGTAATCAGCCCCAGCATTTT. It specifies CASSQGDLGGNQPQHF.